This TCR beta chain was sequenced for a study of spatial heterogeneity in lung cancer. General study points: Tracking of tumor mutation counts was seen in expanded intratumoral alpha and beta TCR counts. In tumor T cells, estimated coverage reached around 7% for alpha chains and more than 11% for beta chains.

On this clonotype itself: Its antigen is not identified. This beta chain appears as a stray read in a library generated for alpha chains; its size is not informative.

Time point noted: sample taken at primary tumor resection. Donors were around 70 untreated early-stage non-small cell lung cancer patients. The sequenced material consisted of unsorted whole RNA from tumor, nontumor lung or frozen PBMC. TCRdb redid the calling of the 5' RACE reads with MiXCR, one entry per CDR3 protein. This table holds 8,500 to 10,000 distinct CDR3 sequences, around 55% found once. V lost 7 bases and J lost 5; bases outside the gene matches: 6. The CDR3 is 12 residues long. CDR1 SQVTM and CDR2 ANQGSEA come from the germline V gene. The V call is TRBV29-1, the J call TRBJ2-7; 9 bases align to TRBD1. This receptor was obtained from a female donor with early-stage non-small cell lung cancer. The sequenced sample was lung tumor tissue, obtained at surgery. The CDR3 loop reads CSAGQGRNEQYF. Written as DNA, the CDR3 is TGCAGCGCAGGACAGGGGCGTAACGAGCAGTACTTC.